This T cell receptor beta chain was recovered during a study of T-cell reconstitution after alpha-beta-depleted transplantation in children. There are 14 residues in the CDR3. The V gene's germline CDR1 is MNHEY and CDR2 SMNVEV (reference sequence). V was shortened by 6 bases and J by 6 bases, with 14 bases between the two germline ends. This clonotype was counted only a few times. The authors prepared the TCRbeta library with unique molecular identifiers. TCRdb reprocessed the PCR reads via MiXCR and lists one record per CDR3 protein. Seen here are 200,000 or so distinct CDR3 sequences, 8.4% observed once, and the top ten hold roughly 35%.

This clonotype was sampled from a male patient aged 2 to 10 who had a stem cell transplant for acute myeloid leukemia, so the T cells may come from the graft donor. Sequenced here: PBMCs, mostly from graft donor cells, sampled 360 days after TCRalphabeta/CD19-depleted stem cell transplant. The rearrangement joins TRBV27 to TRBJ2-2, with a weak D call TRBD1 (6 bases). The CDR3 here is CASSRPTGSGELFF. The CDR3 DNA follows: TGTGCCAGCAGCAGACCGACAGGATCCGGGGAGCTGTTTTTT.